This TCR beta chain was observed in a study of blood T cell repertoires in COVID-19. In the original processing: Estimates of nucleated cell counts were drawn from the amplification of reference gene primers. Libraries were prepared by immunoSEQ multiplex PCR; TCRdb keeps only in-frame clonotypes and omits some of them. V and J calls plus clone size are reproduced from that table; the DNA served to infer D and trimming. The sample carries about 360,000 clones, more than 75% recorded once. The germline V and J ends were trimmed by 6 bases and 1 base, with 9 bases remaining between them. CDR1 and CDR2 from the germline V gene are MNHEY and SVGAGI. This CDR3 contains 13 residues. Cohort 3 recovered donors had two negative PCRs, clearance, or symptom resolution.

The receptor comes from a man aged 25-40 years who had recovered from COVID-19. The V gene is TRBV6-5, the J gene TRBJ1-2; possible D gene TRBD1, 5 bases. Sequenced: PBMCs or T cells enriched from blood (not recorded which). CDR3 coding DNA: TGTGCCAGCAGGTTGACAGATAACTATGGCTACACCTTC. It yields the protein CASRLTDNYGYTF.